Listed below are T cell receptor beta chains from one sample, sequenced in a study of blood T cell repertoires in COVID-19. Libraries were prepared by immunoSEQ multiplex PCR; TCRdb keeps only in-frame clonotypes and omits some of them. The sample contains 100,000 to 150,000 clones, approximately 90% of which appear only once. The sample was peripheral blood. These receptors were collected from a human donor in a cohort sampled during active COVID-19. Each CDR3 is given with its conserved first and last residue. The D gene is left open where the match is weak. Size is omitted from some rows. Given values are once, few, many or a class for expanded clones.

clone size	J gene	D gene	V gene	CDR3 protein	CDR3 DNA
-	TRBJ2-5	TRBD2	TRBV4-1	CASSQEAGLAYETQYF	TGCGCCAGCAGCCAAGAGGCGGGACTAGCGTATGAGACCCAGTACTTC
-	TRBJ2-7	TRBD1	TRBV5-1	CASSLGQVLPYEQYF	TGCGCCAGCAGCTTAGGACAGGTATTACCCTACGAGCAGTACTTC
-	TRBJ2-5	TRBD1	TRBV9	CASSPRQGRETQYF	TGTGCCAGCAGCCCCCGACAGGGACGAGAGACCCAGTACTTC
-	TRBJ2-1	TRBD2	TRBV7-2	CASSSSPSGSYNEQFF	TGTGCCAGCAGCTCTTCACCTAGCGGGAGCTACAATGAGCAGTTCTTC
-	TRBJ2-3	TRBD2	TRBV24-1	CATSSYKAGVTDTQYF	TGTGCCACCAGTTCCTACAAAGCGGGAGTCACAGATACGCAGTATTTT
-	TRBJ1-1	TRBD1	TRBV28	CASSPPGQGAYAGTEAFF	TGTGCCAGCAGTCCCCCCGGACAGGGGGCCTATGCGGGGACTGAAGCTTTCTTT
-	TRBJ1-5	TRBD1	TRBV2	CASSEVYRGPNQPQHF	TGTGCCAGCAGTGAAGTGTACAGGGGGCCCAATCAGCCCCAGCATTTT
-	TRBJ1-6	-	TRBV6-5	CASSYSRGGESPLHF	TGTGCCAGCAGTTACTCGAGAGGGGGGGAATCACCCCTCCACTTT
-	TRBJ2-1	TRBD2	TRBV2	CASSAGLAGWPFF	TGTGCCAGCAGTGCGGGACTAGCGGGATGGCCGTTCTTC
once	TRBJ1-1	-	TRBV5-6	CASSSATRTISDTEAFF	TGTGCCAGCAGCTCGGCGACGAGGACAATAAGTGACACTGAAGCTTTCTTT
once	TRBJ2-7	-	TRBV5-1	CASSGSFYEQYF	TGCGCCAGCAGCGGCAGTTTCTACGAGCAGTACTTC
-	TRBJ2-5	TRBD2	TRBV7-9	CASSPHFLAGGPETQYF	TGTGCCAGCAGCCCTCATTTTCTAGCGGGGGGGCCAGAGACCCAGTACTTC
-	TRBJ2-1	-	TRBV19	CASSYPGNSYNEQFF	TGTGCCAGTAGTTATCCGGGAAACTCCTACAATGAGCAGTTCTTC
-	TRBJ1-1	TRBD1	TRBV7-9	CASSRQGNTEAFF	TGTGCCAGCAGCAGACAGGGGAACACTGAAGCTTTCTTT
-	TRBJ1-4	TRBD1	TRBV2	CATTPGQGDEKLFF	TGTGCCACGACTCCGGGACAGGGAGATGAAAAACTGTTTTTT
-	TRBJ2-7	TRBD2	TRBV14	CASSPLGLAGTNEQYF	TGTGCCAGCAGCCCCCTCGGCCTAGCGGGAACCAACGAGCAGTACTTC
-	TRBJ2-1	TRBD2	TRBV15	CATYSGGGNEQFF	TGTGCCACCTATAGCGGGGGGGGCAATGAGCAGTTCTTC
once	TRBJ2-1	TRBD2	TRBV7-8	CASSKTSGGTKYPSEQFF	TGTGCCAGCAGCAAGACTAGCGGGGGGACTAAGTATCCCAGTGAGCAGTTCTTC